The 10 T cell receptor beta chains reported below all come from one sample, sequenced in a study of blood T cells in healthy people across ages. A second about 6 to 12 cycle PCR used barcoded and J-beta primers. From the 5' RACE reads, TCRdb called clonotypes with MiXCR, one entry per CDR3 protein. Among hundreds of thousands of distinct CDR3 sequences listed, roughly 26% were seen once. The sequenced sample consisted of blood. These receptors were obtained from a woman aged 70 to 79 in good health.

The V gene is TRBV7-9, the J gene TRBJ2-3; no clear D gene. With 0 bases removed from V and 7 bases from J, the gap between germline ends came to 17 bases. The CDR3 length is 16 residues. Germline assignment: CDR1 SEHNR and CDR2 FQNEAQ (reference sequence). This CDR3 is CASSLAPPVLEYTQYF. Here the CDR3 DNA reads TGTGCCAGCAGCTTAGCCCCCCCCGTTCTTGAGTATACGCAGTATTTT. The whole variable domain, remainder taken from reference TRBV7-9 and TRBJ2-3, is DTGVSQNPRHKITKRGQNVTFRCDPISEHNRLYWYRQTLGQGPEFLTYFQNEAQLEKSRLLSDRFSAERPKGSFSTLEIQRTEQGDSAMYLCASSLAPPVLEYTQYFGPGTRLTVL.

This clonotype appeared a few times. CDR3 protein: CASSQAMNTGELFF. The CDR3 DNA is TGTGCCAGCAGCCAAGCAATGAACACCGGGGAGCTGTTTTTT. The V gene is TRBV6-5, the J gene TRBJ2-2; D gene uncertain. Germline assignment: CDR1 MNHEY and CDR2 SVGAGI. This CDR3 has 14 amino acids. The V gene lost 6 bases and the J gene lost 1 base, with 9 bases spanning the gap.

The chain couples TRBV4-2 to TRBJ1-2; D ambiguous. With 0 bases removed from V and 4 bases from J, the gap between germline ends came to 9 bases. The germline gives CDR1 LGHNA, CDR2 YNFKEQ. This CDR3 region has 14 residues. For the CDR3, the DNA is TGTGCCAGCAGCCAAGAGTCCCGATCCTATGGCTACACCTTC. This translates into CASSQESRSYGYTF.

This clonotype was found a few times. CDR3 DNA sequence: TGCGCCAGCAGCCCAGCGACAGGGAAGGATTCACCCCTCCACTTT. It codes for CASSPATGKDSPLHF. This chain joins TRBV5-1 and TRBJ1-6; TRBD1 agrees at 7 bases. This CDR3 comprises 15 residues. V gave up 4 bases and J gave up 8 bases; unmatched junction bases: 9. Germline values: CDR1 SGHRS, CDR2 YFSETQ.

This clonotype was counted at least ten times. The chain employs TRBV2 and TRBJ1-1; D gene ambiguous. Germline V gene data show CDR1 as SNHLY and CDR2 as FYNNEI. The CDR3 runs 15 residues. V was clipped by 7 bases and J by 4 bases, with 19 bases between them. CDR3 loop: CASTHKAQSVTEAFF. The CDR3 DNA reads as TGTGCCAGCACCCACAAGGCACAGTCCGTCACTGAAGCTTTCTTT.

This clonotype was seen more than once but under ten times. The chain recombines TRBV14 with TRBJ2-5; D not resolved. The germline CDR1 and CDR2 sequences are SGHDN and FVKESK. The CDR3 is 15 residues long. V dropped 5 bases and J dropped 5 bases, with 18 bases sitting between them. The CDR3, as DNA: TGTGCCAGCAGCTCGTTGGAAAGGGCAGTCGAGACCCAGTACTTC. As protein: CASSSLERAVETQYF.

Regarding this clonotype: One end of the junction varies from germline; a read error may be responsible. This chain connects TRBV7-2 to TRBJ1-1, with D hard to call. CDR3 length: 14 amino acids. Germline V gene data show CDR1 as SGHTA and CDR2 as FQGNSA. The CDR3: CAGSPSWSRTEAFF. The CDR3 DNA sequence: TGTGCCGGCAGCCCGAGTTGGTCGCGCACTGAAGCTTTCTTT.

This chain joins TRBV9 and TRBJ2-5; possibly TRBD2 for D (5 bases). Near its end, the DNA agrees better with TRBJ2-7, so the J call may be wrong. CDR1 and CDR2 (germline): SGDLS, YYNGEE. CDR3 length: 13 amino acids. CDR3 bases: TGTGCCAGCAGCGAGCAGCCCCGGGGCGAGCAGTACTTC. This encodes CASSEQPRGEQYF.

This rearrangement joins TRBV18 to TRBJ1-2; the D gene is possibly TRBD1 (6 bases). CDR3 length: 15 amino acids. The germline V and J ends were trimmed by 2 bases and 4 bases, with 14 bases remaining between them. Germline V gives CDR1 KGHSH, CDR2 LQKENI. CDR3 DNA: TGTGCCAGCTCACCATTCCAACAGGGAGGCTATGGCTACACCTTC. Residues: CASSPFQQGGYGYTF.

The V gene is TRBV18, the J gene TRBJ2-7; TRBD1 matches at 8 bases. The CDR3 consists of 15 residues. The V segment lost 8 bases and the J segment 3 bases; nucleotides outside the gene matches: 12. Looked up from germline, CDR1 is KGHSH and CDR2 is LQKENI. The CDR3: CASPDRQGPIYEQYF. The CDR3, as DNA: TGTGCCAGCCCGGACAGACAGGGGCCTATCTACGAGCAGTACTTC.